Listed here are 29 T cell receptor beta chains from one sample, sequenced in a study of blood T cell repertoires in COVID-19. The data were produced by immunoSEQ multiplex PCR, yet TCRdb's version contains in-frame clones alone and is incomplete. The top ten hold about 2.7% of the sample, which has roughly 190,000 clones, around 82% seen once. Sequencing input: peripheral blood. All receptors come from a human donor with acute or convalescent COVID-19. The donor label of this sample is uncertain.

The chain employs TRBV5-4 and TRBJ1-4; no definite D call. CDR1 is SGHNT and CDR2 is YYREEE in the germline V gene (reference sequence). Trimming took off 4 bases at V and 3 bases at J, with 13 bases between the two ends. The length of the CDR3 is 15 residues. Written as DNA, the CDR3 is TGTGCCAGCAGCATCAGAGGGAGGGCTAATGAAAAACTGTTTTTT. This gives the protein CASSIRGRANEKLFF.

The rearrangement uses TRBV5-1 and TRBJ1-1; D may be TRBD1 (5 bases). This CDR3 has 16 amino acids. V was pared by 0 bases and J by 3 bases, with 15 bases between. CDR1 SGHRS and CDR2 YFSETQ come from the germline V gene. The CDR3 region is CASSLGATTADTEAFF. CDR3 bases: TGCGCCAGCAGCTTGGGGGCGACGACAGCAGACACTGAAGCTTTCTTT.

CDR3 sequence: CASSSGLAGNEQFF. Written as DNA, the CDR3 is TGTGCCAGCAGCTCAGGACTAGCGGGCAATGAGCAGTTCTTC. The V and J genes are TRBV11-3 and TRBJ2-1; 11 nucleotides line up with TRBD2. The CDR3 has 14 amino acids. J lost 6 bases, V lost 4 bases, and 2 bases had no gene match. The germline gives CDR1 SGHNT, CDR2 YENEEA.

The V gene is TRBV19, the J gene TRBJ1-3; 9 bases match TRBD1. In germline, CDR1 is LNHDA, CDR2 SQIVND (reference sequence). The junction had 4 bases not matched to a gene; V was cut back by 0 bases and J by 4 bases. This CDR3 has 16 amino acids. CDR3 sequence (DNA): TGTGCCAGTAGTATAGACGGACAGGGGATCGGAAACACCATATATTTT. It codes for CASSIDGQGIGNTIYF.

This clone was observed once. This chain joins TRBV5-5 and TRBJ2-2; TRBD2 matches 8 bases. Looked up from germline, CDR1 is SGHKS and CDR2 is YYEKEE (reference sequence). The CDR3 runs to 16 residues. The V and J ends lost 4 bases and 4 bases, in that order; junction bases with no gene match: 9. CDR3 amino acids: CASSVYSGMGTGELFF. CDR3 nucleotides: TGTGCCAGCAGCGTATATAGCGGGATGGGCACCGGGGAGCTGTTTTTT.

The chain is built from TRBV6-6 and TRBJ2-7; tentatively, D is TRBD2 (5 bases). CDR1 and CDR2 (germline): MNHNY, SVGAGI (reference sequence). Deletions cut 5 bases from V and 3 bases from J, with 17 bases between. The CDR3 sequence is 15 residues long. The CDR3 loop reads CASSPRADSYYEQYF. The DNA of the CDR3 is TGTGCCAGCAGTCCTCGAGCGGACTCCTACTACGAGCAGTACTTC.

The chain uses TRBV10-3 and TRBJ2-6, with 8 nucleotides matching TRBD1. Trimming took 0 bases from V and 7 from J; bases not matched to a gene: 2. Germline V gene sequence: CDR1 ENHRY, CDR2 SYGVKD. This CDR3 spans 15 amino acids. The CDR3 protein is CAISESTGVANVLTF. DNA of the CDR3: TGTGCCATCAGTGAGTCGACAGGGGTAGCCAACGTCCTGACTTTC.

The gene calls are TRBV18 and TRBJ1-1, with TRBD1 as a possible D gene (5 bases). V lost 5 bases to trimming and J lost 6 bases, with 13 bases between them. CDR1 is KGHSH and CDR2 is LQKENI in the germline V gene. This CDR3 has 13 amino acids. CDR3 nucleotides: TGTGCCAGCTCAGCACTCAGGGAGGCTGAAGCTTTCTTT. Translating gives CASSALREAEAFF.

The V and J genes are TRBV12-3 or TRBV12-4 and TRBJ2-7; a possible D gene is TRBD1 (5 bases). The V end was cut by 4 bases, the J end by 4 bases, with 8 bases between. The CDR3 totals 12 residues. In nucleotides, the CDR3 is TGTGCCAGCAGTTCCAGGGAATACGAGCAGTACTTC. Its protein is CASSSREYEQYF.

The chain carries TRBV25-1 and TRBJ2-1, with 7 bases aligning to TRBD1. Germline V CDR1 and CDR2: MGHDK, SYGVNS. This CDR3 is built from 13 residues. V lost 4 bases, J lost 8 bases, and 5 bases stayed unmatched. The DNA of the CDR3 is TGTGCCAGCAGTGTCATAGGGGGCCATGAGCAGTTCTTC. Translating gives CASSVIGGHEQFF.

The J gene is TRBJ1-1, the V gene TRBV2, with unresolved D. This CDR3 is built from 14 residues. Germline V gene lookup returns CDR1 SNHLY and CDR2 FYNNEI. The V end was cut by 2 bases, the J end by 2 bases, with 9 bases between. The CDR3 DNA is TGTGCCAGCAGTGAAACGACAAGAAACACTGAAGCTTTCTTT. This encodes CASSETTRNTEAFF.

The gene calls are TRBV3-1 (or the pseudogene TRBV3-2) and TRBJ1-4; 8 bases agree with TRBD1. J was trimmed by 10 bases and V by 0 bases; bases with no gene match: 16. The CDR3 totals 18 residues. Germline V CDR1 and CDR2: LGHDT, YNNKEL (reference sequence). This CDR3 is CASSQDPLLMQGAGKLFF. CDR3 bases: TGTGCCAGCAGCCAAGATCCACTTTTGATGCAGGGGGCAGGAAAACTGTTTTTT.

The rearrangement joins TRBV2 to TRBJ1-1, with D maybe TRBD1 (5 bases). Looked up from germline, CDR1 is SNHLY and CDR2 is FYNNEI. This CDR3 is built from 11 residues. V was trimmed by 6 bases and J by 10 bases, leaving 12 bases between them. CDR3 sequence reads: CASSARQGAFF. The CDR3, as DNA: TGTGCCAGCAGCGCCCGGCAGGGAGCTTTCTTT.

J is TRBJ2-1 and V is TRBV9; no clear D gene. Trimming took 0 bases from V and 9 from J, leaving 19 bases between them. This CDR3 contains 16 residues. CDR1 is SGDLS, CDR2 YYNGEE, per germline. In DNA form, the CDR3 reads TGTGCCAGCAGCGTAGGGCCCGAACCTGGGCTTGTTGAGCAGTTCTTC. Translated, it gives CASSVGPEPGLVEQFF.

In this sample, this clone turned up many times. This rearrangement joins TRBV4-2 to TRBJ1-1; 9 bases agree with TRBD1. V lost 0 bases, J lost 9 bases, and 8 bases stayed unmatched. The germline V gene has CDR1 LGHNA and CDR2 YNFKEQ. The CDR3 totals 15 residues. The CDR3 sequence is CASSQDWDRAAKAFF. CDR3 nucleotides: TGTGCCAGCAGCCAAGACTGGGACAGGGCGGCGAAAGCTTTCTTT.

This chain connects TRBV7-8 to TRBJ1-6, with a tentative D call TRBD1 (6 bases). V was cut by 1 base and J by 10 bases, with 11 bases left in between. The germline CDR1 and CDR2 sequences are SGHVS and FQNEAQ. This CDR3 is 14 amino acids long. The CDR3 spells CASSLGGGDSPLHF. CDR3 nucleotide sequence: TGTGCCAGCAGCTTAGGAGGGGGTGACTCACCCCTCCACTTT.

This clone was seen more than once but under ten times. This chain links TRBV14 with TRBJ1-2; D is ambiguous. V lost 0 bases and J lost 6, with 17 bases in between. The CDR3 has 16 amino acids. Germline assignment: CDR1 SGHDN and CDR2 FVKESK. The CDR3 bases are TGTGCCAGCAGCCAAGAAATTGGTGTCCGAGGAGATGGCTACACCTTC. This sequence encodes CASSQEIGVRGDGYTF.

This clone was counted a single time. The chain combines TRBV6-2 or TRBV6-3 with TRBJ2-7, with a possible D match to TRBD2 (6 bases). Trimming pared 0 bases from V and 1 base from J, leaving 13 bases between. The CDR3 contains 16 residues. CDR1 is MNHEY and CDR2 is SVGEGT in the germline V gene. The CDR3 coding sequence is TGTGCCAGCAGTTACTCGAGAGGCGGGGCTTCCTACGAGCAGTACTTC. Amino acids: CASSYSRGGASYEQYF.

This chain uses TRBV30 with TRBJ2-5, with D tentatively TRBD2 (6 bases). V was clipped by 4 bases and J by 2 bases, with 11 bases between them. This CDR3 spans 13 amino acids. In germline, CDR1 is GTSNPN, CDR2 SVGIG (reference sequence). The CDR3 spells CAWNLRGQETQYF. The CDR3 DNA reads TGTGCCTGGAACCTACGGGGGCAAGAGACCCAGTACTTC.

In DNA, the CDR3 is TGTGCCAGCAGCCTCCCGGGACAGGGTCAGCCCCAGCATTTT. Its protein is CASSLPGQGQPQHF. The chain carries TRBV6-5 and TRBJ1-5, with 9 nucleotides matching TRBD1. Germline V gives CDR1 MNHEY, CDR2 SVGAGI. The CDR3 length is 14 residues. With 6 bases clipped from V and 6 bases from J, the junction kept 6 bases outside the gene matches.

The rearrangement joins TRBV5-3 to TRBJ2-2, with 8 bases lining up with TRBD1. TRBV5-3 is flagged as an ORF with uncertain function. The CDR3 loop spans 17 amino acids. The trim removed 10 bases at V and 6 bases at J, leaving 20 bases unmatched. CDR3 DNA: TGTGCCTTACCCTTGGCCGCAGGGGGCTCCAGTCCCGGGGAGCTGTTTTTT. This encodes CALPLAAGGSSPGELFF.

V gene TRBV27 combines with J gene TRBJ2-7; D unclear. V lost 2 bases, J lost 3 bases, and 2 bases lay in between. CDR3 size: 11 residues. The germline V gene has CDR1 MNHEY and CDR2 SMNVEV (reference sequence). The CDR3 spells CASSLLYEQYF. The CDR3 bases are TGTGCCAGCAGTTTACTCTACGAGCAGTACTTC.

The CDR3 region is CSVGQQETQYF. The CDR3 DNA reads as TGCAGCGTTGGGCAGCAAGAGACCCAGTACTTC. J is TRBJ2-5 and V is TRBV29-1; D gene uncertain. Looked up from germline, CDR1 is SQVTM and CDR2 is ANQGSEA. Trimming stripped 4 bases from V and 2 bases from J, with 5 bases between. This CDR3 region has 11 residues.

This rearrangement joins TRBV30 to TRBJ2-1, with 9 positions matching TRBD2. This CDR3 spans 13 amino acids. CDR1 GTSNPN and CDR2 SVGIG come from the germline V gene (reference sequence). Unmatched junction bases numbered 3, after V lost 4 bases and J lost 5 bases. The CDR3 DNA is TGTGCCTGGAATCAGCGGGAGGACAATGAGCAGTTCTTC. Its translation: CAWNQREDNEQFF. Full variable domain (outside the CDR3, taken from reference TRBV30 and TRBJ2-1): SQTIHQWPATLVQPVGSPLSLECTVEGTSNPNLYWYRQAAGRGLQLLFYSVGIGQISSEVPQNLSASRPQDRQFILSSKKLLLSDSGFYLCAWNQREDNEQFFGPGTRLTVL.

The V call is TRBV19, the J call TRBJ1-4, with 10 positions matching TRBD1. CDR3 length: 14 amino acids. Unmatched junction bases numbered 6, after V lost 6 bases and J lost 8 bases. Germline V gene lookup returns CDR1 LNHDA and CDR2 SQIVND (reference sequence). The CDR3 region is CASSLTGGKEKLFF. CDR3 in DNA: TGTGCCAGTAGCCTGACAGGGGGCAAGGAAAAACTGTTTTTT.

The chain links TRBV7-9 to TRBJ1-4; possibly TRBD1 for D (6 bases). The V gene lost 1 base and the J gene lost 0 bases, with 12 bases spanning the gap. The CDR3 consists of 17 residues. The V gene's germline CDR1 is SEHNR and CDR2 FQNEAQ (reference sequence). In DNA form, the CDR3 reads TGTGCCAGCAGCTTAGTAGCAGGGGATGCAACTAATGAAAAACTGTTTTTT. Amino acid sequence: CASSLVAGDATNEKLFF.

This clone was picked up a small number of times. The CDR3 DNA follows: TGTGCCAGCAGCGTTGACAGGGGGAACACTGAAGCTTTCTTT. Translation: CASSVDRGNTEAFF. V and J are TRBV5-6 and TRBJ1-1; 8 positions match TRBD1. The length of the CDR3 is 14 residues. V shed 4 bases and J 1 base; nucleotides not matched to a gene: 3. Germline values: CDR1 SGHDT, CDR2 YYEEEE.

The V gene is TRBV19, the J gene TRBJ2-5; TRBD2 agrees at 11 bases. The CDR3 has 14 amino acids. Germline trimming cut 8 bases from V and 5 bases from J; bases unmatched to any gene: 7. The V gene's germline CDR1 is LNHDA and CDR2 SQIVND (reference sequence). The CDR3 sequence is CASVSGRAGETQYF. DNA for the CDR3: TGTGCCAGTGTTAGCGGGAGGGCCGGGGAGACCCAGTACTTC.

The chain uses TRBV7-3 and TRBJ2-3, with 8 bases fitting TRBD2. Germline assignment: CDR1 SGHTA and CDR2 FQGTGA. The V and J ends lost 5 bases and 4 bases, in that order; junction bases with no gene match: 5. The CDR3 is 14 residues long. The CDR3 nucleotides are TGTGCCAGCAGCACAAGCGGGGGCCCAGATACGCAGTATTTT. This codes for CASSTSGGPDTQYF. Supplemented by reference TRBV7-3 and TRBJ2-3, the full variable domain reads GAGVSQTPSNKVTEKGKYVELRCDPISGHTALYWYRQSLGQGPEFLIYFQGTGAADDSGLPNDRFFAVRPEGSVSTLKIQRTERGDSAVYLCASSTSGGPDTQYFGPGTRLTVL.